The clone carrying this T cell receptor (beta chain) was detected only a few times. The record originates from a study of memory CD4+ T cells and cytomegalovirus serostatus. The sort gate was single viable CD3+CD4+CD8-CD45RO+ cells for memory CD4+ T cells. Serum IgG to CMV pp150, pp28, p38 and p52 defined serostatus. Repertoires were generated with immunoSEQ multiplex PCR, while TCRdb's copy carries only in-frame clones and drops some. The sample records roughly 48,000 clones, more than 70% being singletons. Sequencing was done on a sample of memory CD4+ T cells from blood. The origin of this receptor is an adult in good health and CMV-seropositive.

CDR3 nucleotides: TGTGCCAGCAGCCCCGGGACGGCGGGGGAGACCCAGTACTTC. Translation gives CASSPGTAGETQYF. The rearrangement links TRBV9 to TRBJ2-5, with D perhaps matching TRBD2 (6 bases). CDR3 length: 14 amino acids. CDR1 is SGDLS, CDR2 YYNGEE, per germline. Between the trimmed V and J ends, which lost 4 bases and 5 bases, there was a span of 15 bases.